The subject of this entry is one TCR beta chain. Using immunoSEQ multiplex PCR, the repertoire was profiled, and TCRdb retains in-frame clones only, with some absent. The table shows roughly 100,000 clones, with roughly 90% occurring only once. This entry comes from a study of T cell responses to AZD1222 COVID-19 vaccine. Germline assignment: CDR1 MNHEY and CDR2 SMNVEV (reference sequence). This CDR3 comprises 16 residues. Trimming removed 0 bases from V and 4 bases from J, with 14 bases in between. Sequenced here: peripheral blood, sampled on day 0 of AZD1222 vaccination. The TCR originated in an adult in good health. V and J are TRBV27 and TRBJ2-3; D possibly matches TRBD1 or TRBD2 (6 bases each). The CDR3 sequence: CASSLSGGAYADTQYF. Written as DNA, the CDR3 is TGTGCCAGCAGTTTATCGGGGGGCGCGTACGCAGATACGCAGTATTTT.